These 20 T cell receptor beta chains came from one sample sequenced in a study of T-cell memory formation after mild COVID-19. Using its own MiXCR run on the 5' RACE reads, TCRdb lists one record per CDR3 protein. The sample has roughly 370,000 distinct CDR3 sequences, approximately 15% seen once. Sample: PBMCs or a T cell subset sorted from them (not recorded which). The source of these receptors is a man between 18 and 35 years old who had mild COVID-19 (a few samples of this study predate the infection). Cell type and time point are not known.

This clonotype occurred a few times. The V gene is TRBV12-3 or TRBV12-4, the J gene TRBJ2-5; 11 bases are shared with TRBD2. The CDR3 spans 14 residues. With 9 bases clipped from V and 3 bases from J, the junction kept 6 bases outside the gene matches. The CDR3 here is CARWGLAVKETQYF. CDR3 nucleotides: TGTGCCAGATGGGGACTAGCGGTAAAAGAGACCCAGTACTTC.

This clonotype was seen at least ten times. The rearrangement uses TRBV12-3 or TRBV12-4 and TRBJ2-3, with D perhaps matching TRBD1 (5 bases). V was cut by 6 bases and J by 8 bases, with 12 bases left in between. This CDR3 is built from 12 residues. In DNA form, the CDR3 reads TGTGCCAGCAGCTTACAGGCTGCTACGCAGTATTTT. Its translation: CASSLQAATQYF.

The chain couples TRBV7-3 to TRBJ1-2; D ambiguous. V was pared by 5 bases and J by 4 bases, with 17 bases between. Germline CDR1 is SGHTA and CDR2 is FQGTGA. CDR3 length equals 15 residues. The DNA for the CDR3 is TGTGCCAGCAGCGGGGAGGACGAGCCCCTCTATGGCTACACCTTC. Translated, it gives CASSGEDEPLYGYTF.

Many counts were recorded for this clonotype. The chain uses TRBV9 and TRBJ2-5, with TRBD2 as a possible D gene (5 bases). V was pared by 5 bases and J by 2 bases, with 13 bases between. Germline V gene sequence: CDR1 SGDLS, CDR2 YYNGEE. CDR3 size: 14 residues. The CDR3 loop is CASSETGVQETQYF. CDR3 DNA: TGTGCCAGCAGTGAAACCGGGGTTCAAGAGACCCAGTACTTC.

Written as DNA, the CDR3 is TGTGCCAGCAGCCAAAGGGGCGAGCAGTACTTC. Its protein product is CASSQRGEQYF. This chain links TRBV6-5 with TRBJ2-7; TRBD1 is a possible D gene (5 bases). Germline CDR1 MNHEY, CDR2 SVGAGI. The CDR3 totals 11 residues. With 6 bases removed from V and 6 bases from J, the gap between germline ends came to 9 bases.

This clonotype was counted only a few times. CDR3 coding DNA: TGTGCCAGCAGCCCACACCACCACGAGCAGTACTTC. Residues: CASSPHHHEQYF. J is TRBJ2-7 and V is TRBV6-8; no firm D call. This CDR3 is 12 amino acids long. V was clipped by 6 bases and J by 5 bases, with 11 bases between them. Looked up from germline, CDR1 is MNHGY and CDR2 is SAAAGT.

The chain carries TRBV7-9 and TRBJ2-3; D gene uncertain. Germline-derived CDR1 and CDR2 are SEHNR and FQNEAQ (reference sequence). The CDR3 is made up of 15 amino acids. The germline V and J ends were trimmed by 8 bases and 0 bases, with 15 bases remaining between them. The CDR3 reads CASDYRIESTDTQYF. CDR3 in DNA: TGTGCCAGCGATTACAGAATCGAGAGCACAGATACGCAGTATTTT.

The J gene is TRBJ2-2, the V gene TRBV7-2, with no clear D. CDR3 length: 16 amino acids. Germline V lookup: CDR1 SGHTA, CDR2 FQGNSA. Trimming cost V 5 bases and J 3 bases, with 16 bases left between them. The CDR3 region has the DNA TGTGCCAGCAGCCAATGGGCCTTAGAGTACACCGGGGAGCTGTTTTTT. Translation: CASSQWALEYTGELFF.

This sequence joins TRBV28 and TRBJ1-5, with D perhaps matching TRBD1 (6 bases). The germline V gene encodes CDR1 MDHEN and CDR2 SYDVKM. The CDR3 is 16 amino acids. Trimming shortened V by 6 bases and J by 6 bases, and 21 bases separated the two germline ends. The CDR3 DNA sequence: TGTGCCAGCAGATTCTTTGCCGGCAGGGGCCGTCAGCCCCAGCATTTT. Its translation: CASRFFAGRGRQPQHF.

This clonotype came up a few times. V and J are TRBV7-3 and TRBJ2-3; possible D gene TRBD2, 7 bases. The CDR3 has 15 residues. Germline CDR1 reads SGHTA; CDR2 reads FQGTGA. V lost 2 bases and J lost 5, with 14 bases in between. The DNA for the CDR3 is TGTGCCAGCAGCTTATTTGCGGGGGCAGGAGATACGCAGTATTTT. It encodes CASSLFAGAGDTQYF. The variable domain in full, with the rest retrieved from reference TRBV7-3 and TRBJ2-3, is GAGVSQTPSNKVTEKGKYVELRCDPISGHTALYWYRQSLGQGPEFLIYFQGTGAADDSGLPNDRFFAVRPEGSVSTLKIQRTERGDSAVYLCASSLFAGAGDTQYFGPGTRLTVL.

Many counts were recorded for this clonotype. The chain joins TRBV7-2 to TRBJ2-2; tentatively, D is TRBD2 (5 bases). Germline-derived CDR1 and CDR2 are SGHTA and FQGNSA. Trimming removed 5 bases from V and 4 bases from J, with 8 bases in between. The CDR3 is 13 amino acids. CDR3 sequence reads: CASSQGLTGELFF. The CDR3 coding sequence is TGTGCCAGCAGCCAAGGACTCACCGGGGAGCTGTTTTTT.

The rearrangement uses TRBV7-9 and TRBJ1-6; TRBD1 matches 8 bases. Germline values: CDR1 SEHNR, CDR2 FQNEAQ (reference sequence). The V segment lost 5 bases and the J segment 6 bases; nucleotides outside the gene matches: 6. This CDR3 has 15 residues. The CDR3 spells CASSADRGSNSPLHF. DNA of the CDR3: TGTGCCAGCAGCGCCGACAGGGGATCTAATTCACCCCTCCACTTT.

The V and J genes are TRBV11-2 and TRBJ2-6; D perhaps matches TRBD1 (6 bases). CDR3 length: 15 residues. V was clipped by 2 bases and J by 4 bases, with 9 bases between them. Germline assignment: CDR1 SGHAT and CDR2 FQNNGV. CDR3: CASSLNRAGANVLTF. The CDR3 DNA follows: TGTGCCAGCAGCTTAAACAGGGCCGGGGCCAACGTCCTGACTTTC.

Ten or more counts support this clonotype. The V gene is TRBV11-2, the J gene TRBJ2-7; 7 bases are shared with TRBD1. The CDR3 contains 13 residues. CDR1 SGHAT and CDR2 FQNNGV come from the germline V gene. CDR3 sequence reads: CASSLGDATGYRV. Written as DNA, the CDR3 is TGTGCCAGCAGCTTGGGGGATGCGACAGGGTATAGAGTC.

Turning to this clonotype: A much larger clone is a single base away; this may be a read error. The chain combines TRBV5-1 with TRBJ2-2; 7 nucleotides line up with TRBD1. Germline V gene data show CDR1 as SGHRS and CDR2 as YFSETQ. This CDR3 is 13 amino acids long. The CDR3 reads CASSPDRAGELIF. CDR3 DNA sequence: TGCGCCAGCAGCCCCGACAGGGCCGGGGAGCTGATTTTT.

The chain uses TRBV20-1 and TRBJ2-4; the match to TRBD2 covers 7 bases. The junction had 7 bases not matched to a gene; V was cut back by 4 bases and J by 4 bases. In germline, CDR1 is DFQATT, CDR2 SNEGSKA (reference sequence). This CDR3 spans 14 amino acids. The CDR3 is CSAISGSGKNIQYF. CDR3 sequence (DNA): TGCAGTGCTATTAGCGGGTCTGGGAAAAACATTCAGTACTTC.

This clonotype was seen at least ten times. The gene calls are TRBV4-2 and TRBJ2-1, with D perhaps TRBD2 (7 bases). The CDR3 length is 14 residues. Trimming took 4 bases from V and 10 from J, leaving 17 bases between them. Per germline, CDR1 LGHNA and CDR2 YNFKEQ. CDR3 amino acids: CASSLTGGPVEQFF. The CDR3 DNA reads TGTGCCAGCAGCCTTACCGGGGGGCCGGTAGAGCAGTTCTTC.

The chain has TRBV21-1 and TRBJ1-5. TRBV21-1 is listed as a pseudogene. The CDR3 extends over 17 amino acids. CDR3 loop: CASSKWEGRWGNQPQHF. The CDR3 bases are TGTGCCAGCAGCAAGTGGGAGGGCCGTTGGGGCAATCAGCCCCAGCATTTT.

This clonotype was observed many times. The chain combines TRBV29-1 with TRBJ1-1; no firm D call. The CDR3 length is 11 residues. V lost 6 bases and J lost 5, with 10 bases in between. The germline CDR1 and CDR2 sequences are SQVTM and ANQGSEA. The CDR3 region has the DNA TGCAGCGTGGCCCTTTGGACTGAAGCTTTCTTT. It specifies CSVALWTEAFF.

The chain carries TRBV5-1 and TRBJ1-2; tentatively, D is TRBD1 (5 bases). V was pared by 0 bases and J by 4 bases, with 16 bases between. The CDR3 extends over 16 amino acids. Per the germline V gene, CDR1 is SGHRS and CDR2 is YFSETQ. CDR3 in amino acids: CASSLGDRDPPYGYTF. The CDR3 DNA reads TGCGCCAGCAGCTTGGGTGACAGAGATCCTCCCTATGGCTACACCTTC.